This T cell receptor beta chain was sequenced during a study of OX40 agonist ivuxolimab in advanced cancers. Produced via immunoSEQ multiplex PCR; TCRdb's table is partial and in-frame only. The table records just under 8,000 clones, roughly 85% of them present only once. The sequenced sample was CD4+ or CD8+ T cells sorted from blood, obtained in a trial of the OX40 agonist ivuxolimab. This receptor was taken from an adult with an advanced solid tumor such as melanoma, head and neck, liver or kidney cancer.

The CDR3 region is CASSNYPFYEQYF. The CDR3 DNA reads as TGTGCCAGCAGCAATTACCCTTTCTACGAGCAGTACTTC. The J gene is TRBJ2-7, the V gene TRBV21-1. TRBV21-1 is shown as a pseudogene. The CDR3 runs 13 residues.